The rows below give T cell receptor beta chains drawn from one sample of a study of glioma-infiltrating T cells. MiXCR, applied by TCRdb to the multiplex PCR reads, yields one record per CDR3 protein. The repertoire consists of 150,000 to 200,000 distinct CDR3 sequences, with 25% to 35% occurring once and the leading ten covering roughly 21%. Material: glioma tissue, nonneoplastic brain tissue, or PBMCs (not recorded which). All receptors derive from a human donor with low-grade glioma or glioblastoma, undergoing nonglioma brain surgery, or in good health (not recorded which). The CDR3 runs from the conserved cysteine through the conserved F or W. A D gene is named only where the DNA matches it firmly. For some rows the clone size is stated as once, few or many, or as a class when expanded; others skip it.

>TRBJ2-5|TRBD2|TRBV14|-
TGTGCCAGCAGCCAAGATGCGGGAGGACAGACCCAGTACTTC
CASSQDAGGQTQYF
>TRBJ2-1|-|TRBV5-4|-
TGTGCCAGCAGCTCCTACGGGACTCTCAATAAGCAGTTCTTC
CASSSYGTLNKQFF
>TRBJ2-7|-|TRBV19|many
TGTGCCAGTAGGTGGAATAGCGCATCGAACTACGAGCAGTACTTC
CASRWNSASNYEQYF
>TRBJ2-5|TRBD2|TRBV6-1|-
TGTGCCAGCACTAACCCCAGCGGGAGCAGCGAGACCCATTGCTTC
CASTNPSGSSETHCF
>TRBJ2-5|TRBD2|TRBV28|few
TGTGCCACCCTACTAGCGGGAGGCGAGACCCAGTGCTTC
CATLLAGGETQCF
>TRBJ1-1|-|TRBV29-1|-
TGCAGCGTTGGTGCGTTTGCAGCGAACACTGAAGCTTTCTTT
CSVGAFAANTEAFF
>TRBJ1-2|-|TRBV5-1|-
TGCGCCAGCAGCTTTAGTGCGGCACAGGGAAACACCTTC
CASSFSAAQGNTF
>TRBJ2-5|TRBD2|TRBV9|-
TGTGCCAGCACCGAACGTGGGAGGGCCCAAGAGACCCAGTACTTC
CASTERGRAQETQYF
>TRBJ1-2|-|TRBV4-3|few
TGCGCCAGCAGCCAAGGGGTCACAGGGAATGATGGCTACACCTTC
CASSQGVTGNDGYTF
>TRBJ2-5|-|TRBV12-3/TRBV12-4|many
TGTGCCAGCAGTCTGTTAGTGGTGAAAGAGACCCAGTACTTC
CASSLLVVKETQYF
>TRBJ2-3|TRBD2|TRBV4-3|many
TGCGCCAGCAGCCGCGCCCGAGAGGCTAGCGGAACAGATACGCAGTATTTT
CASSRAREASGTDTQYF
>TRBJ2-2|-|TRBV7-2|-
TGTGCCAGCAGTCCCCGCCCTCCGGGAAACACCGGGGAGCTGTTTTTT
CASSPRPPGNTGELFF
>TRBJ2-2|-|TRBV29-1|few
TGCAGCGTTAGAGGACCGGTGGACACCGGGGAGCTGTTTTTT
CSVRGPVDTGELFF
>TRBJ2-3|TRBD2|TRBV7-2|many
TGTGCCAGCAGCCGGGACCGGGGGGCAGATACGCAGTATTTT
CASSRDRGADTQYF
>TRBJ2-7|TRBD1|TRBV5-1|few
TGCGCCAGCAGCTTGGGGACAGGGTTTACCTACGAGCAGTACTTC
CASSLGTGFTYEQYF
>TRBJ1-2|-|TRBV28|many
TGTGCCAGCAGTTTAACAGGGATTAACTATGGCTACACCTTC
CASSLTGINYGYTF
>TRBJ1-2|TRBD1|TRBV11-2|few
TGTGCCAGCAGCCCGCAGGGGGAGTATGGCTACACCTTC
CASSPQGEYGYTF
>TRBJ2-7|TRBD1|TRBV5-8|-
TGTGCCAGCAGCGCCGGACAGGGAATCGAGCAGTACTTC
CASSAGQGIEQYF
>TRBJ2-5|TRBD2|TRBV5-4|once
TGTGCCAGCAGCGCCACTAGCGACCAAGAGACCCAGTACTTC
CASSATSDQETQYF
>TRBJ1-1|-|TRBV6-1|many
TGTGCCAGCAGGGAAGTGGGGGGGGACACTGAAGCTTTCTTT
CASREVGGDTEAFF
>TRBJ1-1|TRBD1|TRBV6-2/TRBV6-3|many
TGTGCCAGCAGTGACAGGGGGCAAGCTTTCTTT
CASSDRGQAFF
>TRBJ2-7|TRBD2|TRBV27|many
TGTGCCAGCAGTTCGGGACTAGCGGAGGTGCCCTACGAGCAGTACTTC
CASSSGLAEVPYEQYF
>TRBJ1-2|TRBD1|TRBV29-1|few
TGCAGCGCCCTGGACAGGGACCATGGCTACACCTTC
CSALDRDHGYTF
>TRBJ1-2|-|TRBV7-9|many
TGTGCCAGCAGCCCGGACGGAAACTATGGCTACACCTTC
CASSPDGNYGYTF
>TRBJ2-5|-|TRBV3-1|many
TGTGCCAGCAGCCAAGTTGACAGTCTCCAAGAGACCCAGTACTTC
CASSQVDSLQETQYF
>TRBJ2-7|TRBD2|TRBV6-1|many
TGTGCCAGCATAAGTCTAGCGGGAGCCTCCTACGAGCAGTACTTC
CASISLAGASYEQYF
>TRBJ1-5|-|TRBV19|few
TGTGCCAGTAGTATAGCCGGGTATGGCAATCAGCCCCAGCATTTT
CASSIAGYGNQPQHF
>TRBJ2-7|TRBD2|TRBV20-1|many
TGCAGTGCTAGAACCTCGGGGCTAGCGGGAAACGAGCAGTACTTC
CSARTSGLAGNEQYF
>TRBJ1-5|-|TRBV10-3|few
TGTGCCATCAGCGAGCTCCGGGACAGCAATCAGCCCCAGCATTTT
CAISELRDSNQPQHF
>TRBJ1-3|TRBD1|TRBV29-1|-
TGCAGCGCCGCCCCGACAGGGACTGGAGACACCATATATTTT
CSAAPTGTGDTIYF
>TRBJ1-2|-|TRBV7-2|many
TGTGCCAGCAGCCTCGGGACGAGGGTTAGTGGCTACACCTTC
CASSLGTRVSGYTF